Listed below are T cell receptor beta chains from one sample, sequenced in a study of blood T cell repertoires in COVID-19. The data were produced by immunoSEQ multiplex PCR, yet TCRdb's version contains in-frame clones alone and is incomplete. The sample lists about 300,000 clones; roughly 91% were seen once. The sequenced sample was peripheral blood. These receptors were taken from a man aged 40-49 years with acute or convalescent COVID-19. Each CDR3 is given with its conserved first and last residue. D genes are given only for firm matches. Some rows have no size entry. The others give once, few or many, or a class for an expanded clone.

abundance	j_gene	v_gene	d_gene	CDR3aa	CDR3nt
-	TRBJ1-2	TRBV9	-	CASSKGLSTGSGSGYTF	TGTGCCAGCAGCAAAGGCCTTTCCACAGGGTCTGGATCTGGCTACACCTTC
-	TRBJ2-4	TRBV28	TRBD1	CASSSYDREAKNIQYF	TGTGCCAGCAGCTCCTACGACAGGGAAGCCAAAAACATTCAGTACTTC
-	TRBJ1-1	TRBV24-1	TRBD1	CATSDSRTGDTEAFF	TGTGCCACCAGTGATTCTAGGACAGGTGACACTGAAGCTTTCTTT
-	TRBJ1-2	TRBV18	-	CASSPSMADYGYTF	TGTGCCAGCTCACCCTCGATGGCCGACTATGGCTACACCTTC
-	TRBJ2-1	TRBV9	TRBD1	CASSVGDRTGQFF	TGTGCCAGCAGCGTTGGGGACAGAACGGGGCAGTTCTTC
once	TRBJ2-7	TRBV2	TRBD1	CASSDQGAFYEQYF	TGTGCCAGCAGTGACCAGGGGGCATTTTACGAGCAGTACTTC
once	TRBJ2-3	TRBV5-6	TRBD1	CASSPSGQITDTQYF	TGTGCCAGCAGCCCGTCGGGACAGATCACAGATACGCAGTATTTT
-	TRBJ2-5	TRBV30	-	CAWSRVSQETQYF	TGTGCCTGGAGCCGGGTTTCTCAAGAGACCCAGTACTTC
-	TRBJ2-2	TRBV28	-	CASTRVSNTGELFF	TGTGCCAGCACCAGGGTGTCGAACACCGGGGAGCTGTTTTTT
-	TRBJ2-1	TRBV15	TRBD2	CASARGVYNEQFF	TGTGCCAGCGCGCGGGGGGTTTACAATGAGCAGTTCTTC
-	TRBJ2-7	TRBV5-4	TRBD1	CASSWEDRGIDEQYF	TGTGCCAGCAGCTGGGAAGACAGGGGTATCGACGAGCAGTACTTC
-	TRBJ2-1	TRBV7-9	-	CASSISLGSSYNEQFF	TGTGCCAGCAGCATTAGCCTAGGGAGCTCCTACAATGAGCAGTTCTTC
-	TRBJ2-1	TRBV3-1/TRBV3-2	-	CASSQGEYNEQFF	TGTGCCAGCAGCCAAGGGGAGTACAATGAGCAGTTCTTC
-	TRBJ1-1	TRBV5-1	-	CASSRLTGSDTEAFF	TGCGCCAGCAGTCGCCTCACAGGGTCAGACACTGAAGCTTTCTTT
-	TRBJ2-1	TRBV10-3	-	CAIQRTGIYNEQFF	TGTGCCATCCAAAGGACTGGCATCTACAATGAGCAGTTCTTC
-	TRBJ1-5	TRBV19	TRBD1	CASSLYRDRQTYQPQHF	TGTGCCAGTAGTTTGTACCGGGACAGACAAACTTATCAGCCCCAGCATTTT
-	TRBJ2-2	TRBV5-4	TRBD2	CASSLSSGGYTGELFF	TGTGCCAGCAGCTTGAGTAGCGGGGGGTACACCGGGGAGCTGTTTTTT
-	TRBJ1-1	TRBV11-2	-	CASSQGGAEAFF	TGTGCCAGCAGCCAAGGCGGAGCTGAAGCTTTCTTT